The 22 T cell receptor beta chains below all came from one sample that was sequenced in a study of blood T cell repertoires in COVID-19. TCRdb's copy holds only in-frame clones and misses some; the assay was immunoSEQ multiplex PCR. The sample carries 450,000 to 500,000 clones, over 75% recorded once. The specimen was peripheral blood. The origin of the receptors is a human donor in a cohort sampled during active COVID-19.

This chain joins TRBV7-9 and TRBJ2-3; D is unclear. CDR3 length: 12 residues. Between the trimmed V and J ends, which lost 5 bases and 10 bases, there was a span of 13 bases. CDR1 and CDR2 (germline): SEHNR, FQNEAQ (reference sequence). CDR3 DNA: TGTGCCAGCAGCGTGATGCGTTCTCCGCAGTATTTT. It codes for CASSVMRSPQYF.

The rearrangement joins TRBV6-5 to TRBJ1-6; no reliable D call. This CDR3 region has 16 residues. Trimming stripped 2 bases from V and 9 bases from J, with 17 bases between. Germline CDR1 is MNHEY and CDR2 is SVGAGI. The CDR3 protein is CASSYGRTSIFSPLHF. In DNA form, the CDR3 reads TGTGCCAGCAGTTACGGGCGAACTTCTATATTTTCACCCCTCCACTTT.

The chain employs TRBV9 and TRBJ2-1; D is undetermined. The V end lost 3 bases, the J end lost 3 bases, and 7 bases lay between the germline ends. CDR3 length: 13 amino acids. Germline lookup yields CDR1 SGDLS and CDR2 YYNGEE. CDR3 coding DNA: TGTGCCAGCAGCGGAGAGAACTACAATGAGCAGTTCTTC. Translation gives CASSGENYNEQFF.

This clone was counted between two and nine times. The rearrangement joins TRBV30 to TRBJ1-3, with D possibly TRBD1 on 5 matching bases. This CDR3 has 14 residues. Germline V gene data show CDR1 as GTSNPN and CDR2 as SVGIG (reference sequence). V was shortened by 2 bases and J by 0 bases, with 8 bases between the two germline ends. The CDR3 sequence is CAWSLRASGNTIYF. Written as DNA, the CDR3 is TGTGCCTGGAGTCTCAGGGCCTCTGGAAACACCATATATTTT.

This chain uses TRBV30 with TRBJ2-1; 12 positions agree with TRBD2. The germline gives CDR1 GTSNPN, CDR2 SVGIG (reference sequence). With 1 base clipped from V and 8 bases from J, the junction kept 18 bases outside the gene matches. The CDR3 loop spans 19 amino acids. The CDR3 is CAWSELLAGGPKQFHEQFF. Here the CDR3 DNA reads TGTGCCTGGAGTGAATTGCTAGCGGGAGGGCCTAAACAATTCCATGAGCAGTTCTTC.

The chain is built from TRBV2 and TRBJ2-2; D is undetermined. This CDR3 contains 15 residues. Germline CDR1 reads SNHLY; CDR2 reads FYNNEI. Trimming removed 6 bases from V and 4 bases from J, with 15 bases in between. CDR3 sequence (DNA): TGTGCCAGCAGCCCTAGTCTCGTACGCACCGGGGAGCTGTTTTTT. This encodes CASSPSLVRTGELFF.

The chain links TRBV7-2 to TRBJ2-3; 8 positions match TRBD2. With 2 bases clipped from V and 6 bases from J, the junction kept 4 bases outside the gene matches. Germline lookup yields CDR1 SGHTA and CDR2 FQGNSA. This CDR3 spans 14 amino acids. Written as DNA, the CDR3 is TGTGCCAGCAGCTTAAGCGGGAGTATCGATACGCAGTATTTT. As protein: CASSLSGSIDTQYF.

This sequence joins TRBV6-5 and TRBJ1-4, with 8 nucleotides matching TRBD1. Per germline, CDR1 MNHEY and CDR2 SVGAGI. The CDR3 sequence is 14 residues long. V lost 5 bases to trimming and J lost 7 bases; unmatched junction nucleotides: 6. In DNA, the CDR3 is TGTGCCAGCAGTCCCACAGGGGGTGGTGAAAAACTGTTTTTT. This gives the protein CASSPTGGGEKLFF.

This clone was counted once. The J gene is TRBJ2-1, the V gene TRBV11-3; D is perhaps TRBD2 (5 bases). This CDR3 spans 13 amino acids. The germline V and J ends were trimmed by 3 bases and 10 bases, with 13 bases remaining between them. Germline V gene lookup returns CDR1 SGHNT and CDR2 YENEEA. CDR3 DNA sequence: TGTGCCAGCAGCTTTGGCGACGGACTGGAGCAGTTCTTC. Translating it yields CASSFGDGLEQFF.

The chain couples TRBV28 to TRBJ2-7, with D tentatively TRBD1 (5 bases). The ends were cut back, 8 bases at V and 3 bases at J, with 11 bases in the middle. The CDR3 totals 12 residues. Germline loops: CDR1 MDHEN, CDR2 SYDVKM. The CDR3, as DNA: TGTGCCAGCCTGGGAAGGGGCTACGAGCAGTACTTC. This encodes CASLGRGYEQYF. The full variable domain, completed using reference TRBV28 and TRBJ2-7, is DVKVTQSSRYLVKRTGEKVFLECVQDMDHENMFWYRQDPGLGLRLIYFSYDVKMKEKGDIPEGYSVSREKKERFSLILESASTNQTSMYLCASLGRGYEQYFGPGTRLTVT.

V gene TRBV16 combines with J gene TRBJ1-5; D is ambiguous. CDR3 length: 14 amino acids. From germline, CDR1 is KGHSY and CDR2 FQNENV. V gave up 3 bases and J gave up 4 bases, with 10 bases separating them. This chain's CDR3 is CASSQRTGNQPQHF. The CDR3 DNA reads TGTGCCAGCAGCCAGCGGACGGGGAATCAGCCCCAGCATTTT.

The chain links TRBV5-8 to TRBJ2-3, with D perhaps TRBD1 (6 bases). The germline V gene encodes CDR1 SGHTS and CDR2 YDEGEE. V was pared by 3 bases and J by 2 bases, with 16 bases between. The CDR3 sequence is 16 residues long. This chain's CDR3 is CASSWATGRNTDTQYF. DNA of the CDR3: TGTGCCAGCAGCTGGGCGACAGGCAGAAACACAGATACGCAGTATTTT.

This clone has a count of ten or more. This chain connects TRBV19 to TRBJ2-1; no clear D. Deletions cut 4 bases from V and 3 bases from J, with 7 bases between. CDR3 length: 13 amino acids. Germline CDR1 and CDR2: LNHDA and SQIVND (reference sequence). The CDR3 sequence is CASSTRSYNEQFF. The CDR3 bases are TGTGCCAGTAGTACTAGAAGCTACAATGAGCAGTTCTTC.

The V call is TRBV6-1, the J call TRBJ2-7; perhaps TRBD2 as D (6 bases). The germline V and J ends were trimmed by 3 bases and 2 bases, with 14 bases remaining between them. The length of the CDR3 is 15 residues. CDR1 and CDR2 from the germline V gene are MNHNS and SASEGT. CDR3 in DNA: TGTGCCAGCAGTGAGCTCGGGGGTCGGACCTACGAGCAGTACTTC. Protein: CASSELGGRTYEQYF.

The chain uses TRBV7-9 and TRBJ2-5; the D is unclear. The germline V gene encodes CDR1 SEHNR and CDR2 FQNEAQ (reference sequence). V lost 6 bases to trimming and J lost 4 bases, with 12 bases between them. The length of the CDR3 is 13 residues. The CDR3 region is CASSQGSGETQYF. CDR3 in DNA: TGTGCCAGCAGTCAAGGCTCGGGAGAGACCCAGTACTTC.

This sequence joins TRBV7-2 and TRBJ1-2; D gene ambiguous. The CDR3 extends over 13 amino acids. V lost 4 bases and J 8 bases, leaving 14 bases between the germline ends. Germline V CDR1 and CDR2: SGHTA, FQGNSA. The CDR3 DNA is TGTGCCAGCAGCTCCCTAGACCTCGGGGGCTACACCTTC. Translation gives CASSSLDLGGYTF.

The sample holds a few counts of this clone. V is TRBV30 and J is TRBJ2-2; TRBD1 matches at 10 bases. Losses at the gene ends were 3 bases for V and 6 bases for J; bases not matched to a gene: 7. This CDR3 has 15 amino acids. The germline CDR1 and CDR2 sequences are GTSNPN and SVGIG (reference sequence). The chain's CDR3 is CAWSDRGRGSGELFF. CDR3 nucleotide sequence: TGTGCCTGGAGCGACAGGGGGCGCGGGTCCGGGGAGCTGTTTTTT.

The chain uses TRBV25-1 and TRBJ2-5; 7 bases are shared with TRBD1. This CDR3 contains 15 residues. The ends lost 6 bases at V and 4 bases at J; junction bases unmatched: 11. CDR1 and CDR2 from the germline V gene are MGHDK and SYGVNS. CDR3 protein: CASRERHRGSETQYF. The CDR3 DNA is TGTGCCAGCAGAGAAAGGCACAGGGGCTCAGAGACCCAGTACTTC.

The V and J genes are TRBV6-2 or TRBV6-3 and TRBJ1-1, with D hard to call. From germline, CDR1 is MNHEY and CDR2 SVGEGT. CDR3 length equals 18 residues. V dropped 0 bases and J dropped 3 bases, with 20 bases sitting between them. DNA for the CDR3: TGTGCCAGCAGTTACTCGATTGCGGGGTCGAAGAAGGACACTGAAGCTTTCTTT. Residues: CASSYSIAGSKKDTEAFF.

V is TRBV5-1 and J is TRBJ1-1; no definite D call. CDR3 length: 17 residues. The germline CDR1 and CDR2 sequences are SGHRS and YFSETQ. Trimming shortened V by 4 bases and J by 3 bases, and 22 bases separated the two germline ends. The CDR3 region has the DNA TGCGCCAGCAGCCCCGGTGCTCGAGGAGGTCGAGACACTGAAGCTTTCTTT. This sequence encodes CASSPGARGGRDTEAFF.

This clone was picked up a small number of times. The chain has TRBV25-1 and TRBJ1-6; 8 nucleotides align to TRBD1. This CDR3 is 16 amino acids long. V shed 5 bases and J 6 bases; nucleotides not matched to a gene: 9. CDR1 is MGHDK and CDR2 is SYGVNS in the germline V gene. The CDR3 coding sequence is TGTGCCAGCAGTAAATTTGGACAGGGCGGTAATTCACCCCTCCACTTT. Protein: CASSKFGQGGNSPLHF. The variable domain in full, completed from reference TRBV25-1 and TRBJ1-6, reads EADIYQTPRYLVIGTGKKITLECSQTMGHDKMYWYQQDPGMELHLIHYSYGVNSTEKGDLSSESTVSRIRTEHFPLTLESARPSHTSQYLCASSKFGQGGNSPLHFGNGTRLTVT.

CDR3 bases: TGTGCCACCAGTGCCGTCGACAGGGCTGAGCAGTTCTTC. This translates into CATSAVDRAEQFF. The genes are TRBV24-1 and TRBJ2-1, with TRBD1 matching over 7 bases. Germline CDR1 and CDR2: KGHDR and SFDVKD. Trimming removed 5 bases from V and 9 bases from J; junction bases left unmatched: 6. The CDR3 sequence is 13 residues long.